The clone carrying this TCR beta chain came up a few times. Its target is not known. The length of the CDR3 is 14 residues. The V end was cut by 4 bases, the J end by 0 bases, with 7 bases between. The germline gives CDR1 GTSNPN, CDR2 SVGIG (reference sequence). The data are from a study of OX40 agonist ivuxolimab in advanced cancers. Study findings and constraints: CD4+ and CD8+ T cells in blood underwent clonal expansion by week 6 at 0.1 to 3.0 mg/kg.

Here immunoSEQ multiplex PCR was the method, and the copy in TCRdb shows in-frame clones only, minus some. The sample includes some 37,000 clones, around 90% seen only once; the top ten take about 4.2%. The receptor was isolated from an adult with an advanced solid tumor such as melanoma, head and neck, liver or kidney cancer. The sample in question was CD4+ or CD8+ T cells sorted from blood, obtained in a trial of the OX40 agonist ivuxolimab. This sequence joins TRBV30 and TRBJ1-6; D gene unclear. As DNA, the CDR3 is TGTGCCTGGACAACTAGCTCCTATAATTCACCCCTCCACTTT. The encoded protein is CAWTTSSYNSPLHF.